These T cell receptor beta chains were read from a single sample in a study of blood T cells in healthy people across ages. TCRdb reprocessed the 5' RACE reads with MiXCR, giving one entry per CDR3 protein. Here the sample spans around 400,000 distinct CDR3 sequences, about 49% being singletons. Material: blood. The receptors stem from a man in his sixties in good health. Both conserved end residues are part of each CDR3. Fields, in order: CDR3 protein, CDR3 DNA, D gene, J gene, clone size, V gene. The D gene is left open where the match is weak. The size of a clone is reported for some rows only, either as once, few or many, or as a class for expanded clones.

CDR3aa: CASSGLAGGKQFF; CDR3nt: TGTGCCAGCAGCGGACTAGCGGGCGGAAAGCAGTTCTTC; d_gene: TRBD2; j_gene: TRBJ2-1; abundance: few; v_gene: TRBV11-3
CDR3aa: CASSQGAGYETQYF; CDR3nt: TGTGCCAGCAGCCAGGGGGCGGGGTACGAGACCCAGTACTTC; d_gene: TRBD1; j_gene: TRBJ2-5; abundance: few; v_gene: TRBV7-8
CDR3aa: CASSDPAQGGYEQYF; CDR3nt: TGTGCCAGCAGTGATCCCGCCCAGGGGGGCTACGAGCAGTACTTC; d_gene: NA; j_gene: TRBJ2-7; abundance: NA; v_gene: TRBV25-1
CDR3aa: CASSFSAGSTDTQYF; CDR3nt: TGTGCCAGCAGTTTCTCGGCGGGAAGCACAGATACGCAGTATTTT; d_gene: NA; j_gene: TRBJ2-3; abundance: NA; v_gene: TRBV12-3/TRBV12-4
CDR3aa: CASSRTPPPTGAYEQYF; CDR3nt: TGTGCCAGCAGCCGCACCCCACCTCCGACAGGAGCCTACGAGCAGTACTTC; d_gene: NA; j_gene: TRBJ2-7; abundance: few; v_gene: TRBV6-2/TRBV6-3
CDR3aa: CATSRGQNEETQYF; CDR3nt: TGTGCCACCAGCAGGGGACAGAACGAAGAGACCCAGTACTTC; d_gene: TRBD1; j_gene: TRBJ2-5; abundance: NA; v_gene: TRBV15
CDR3aa: CASKEQYF; CDR3nt: TGTGCCAGCAAGGAGCAGTACTTC; d_gene: NA; j_gene: TRBJ2-5; abundance: NA; v_gene: TRBV7-9
CDR3aa: CASTQRGLRRNSPLHF; CDR3nt: TGTGCCAGCACGCAACGGGGGCTGAGGCGGAATTCACCCCTCCACTTT; d_gene: NA; j_gene: TRBJ1-6; abundance: NA; v_gene: TRBV6-5
CDR3aa: CTSSVEGLQYF; CDR3nt: TGTACCAGCAGTGTCGAGGGTTTGCAGTACTTC; d_gene: NA; j_gene: TRBJ2-4; abundance: NA; v_gene: TRBV28
CDR3aa: CASSPAKGLAGLTGELFF; CDR3nt: TGTGCCAGCAGCCCGGCAAAGGGACTAGCGGGACTCACCGGGGAGCTGTTTTTT; d_gene: TRBD2; j_gene: TRBJ2-2; abundance: NA; v_gene: TRBV7-2
CDR3aa: CASSLMAATLTDTQYF; CDR3nt: TGTGCCAGCAGCTTAATGGCGGCCACACTCACAGATACGCAGTATTTT; d_gene: NA; j_gene: TRBJ2-3; abundance: few; v_gene: TRBV5-5
CDR3aa: CASSSETSNYGYTF; CDR3nt: TGTGCCAGCAGCTCTGAAACTTCTAACTATGGCTACACCTTC; d_gene: NA; j_gene: TRBJ1-2; abundance: NA; v_gene: TRBV5-5
CDR3aa: CSPGGLRDNEQFF; CDR3nt: TGCAGTCCTGGTGGACTTAGAGACAATGAGCAGTTCTTC; d_gene: NA; j_gene: TRBJ2-1; abundance: NA; v_gene: TRBV20-1
CDR3aa: CASSLVGSGETQYF; CDR3nt: TGTGCCAGCAGTTTAGTGGGCTCCGGGGAGACCCAGTACTTC; d_gene: NA; j_gene: TRBJ2-5; abundance: few; v_gene: TRBV28
CDR3aa: CASSYSGRSSYEQYF; CDR3nt: TGTGCCAGCAGTTACTCTGGCCGAAGCTCCTACGAGCAGTACTTC; d_gene: NA; j_gene: TRBJ2-7; abundance: NA; v_gene: TRBV6-6
CDR3aa: CASRALSSVAYNEQFF; CDR3nt: TGTGCCAGCAGGGCCCTGTCAAGTGTAGCCTACAATGAGCAGTTCTTC; d_gene: NA; j_gene: TRBJ2-1; abundance: few; v_gene: TRBV28
CDR3aa: CASSPNYNEQFF; CDR3nt: TGTGCCAGCAGCCCCAACTACAATGAGCAGTTCTTC; d_gene: NA; j_gene: TRBJ2-1; abundance: few; v_gene: TRBV7-8
CDR3aa: CSVIREPLYEQYF; CDR3nt: TGCAGCGTCATTCGGGAGCCACTCTACGAGCAGTACTTC; d_gene: NA; j_gene: TRBJ2-7; abundance: many; v_gene: TRBV29-1
CDR3aa: CASSVDGPGYNEQFF; CDR3nt: TGTGCCAGCAGCGTAGACGGTCCGGGTTACAATGAGCAGTTCTTC; d_gene: NA; j_gene: TRBJ2-1; abundance: once; v_gene: TRBV9
CDR3aa: CAGSRGQGGYTF; CDR3nt: TGTGCCGGGAGCAGGGGCCAAGGTGGCTACACCTTC; d_gene: NA; j_gene: TRBJ1-2; abundance: NA; v_gene: TRBV30
CDR3aa: CASSQAPSGGGETQYF; CDR3nt: TGTGCCAGCAGCCAAGCCCCGTCCGGCGGTGGGGAGACCCAGTACTTC; d_gene: NA; j_gene: TRBJ2-5; abundance: few; v_gene: TRBV3-1
CDR3aa: CASSKTGAGTEAFF; CDR3nt: TGTGCCAGCAGTAAAACAGGGGCGGGCACTGAAGCTTTCTTT; d_gene: TRBD1; j_gene: TRBJ1-1; abundance: few; v_gene: TRBV6-2/TRBV6-3
CDR3aa: CATSDPGDISGYTF; CDR3nt: TGTGCCACCAGTGATCCCGGGGACATAAGTGGCTACACCTTC; d_gene: NA; j_gene: TRBJ1-2; abundance: NA; v_gene: TRBV10-3
CDR3aa: CASSPQGEDIQYF; CDR3nt: TGTGCCAGCAGTCCCCAGGGGGAGGACATTCAGTACTTC; d_gene: NA; j_gene: TRBJ2-4; abundance: NA; v_gene: TRBV27
CDR3aa: CASESTVGDRGPRGYTF; CDR3nt: TGTGCCAGCGAATCGACCGTTGGGGACAGGGGCCCACGGGGCTACACCTTC; d_gene: TRBD1; j_gene: TRBJ1-2; abundance: few; v_gene: TRBV28
CDR3aa: CASKLDRANEQYF; CDR3nt: TGTGCCAGCAAGCTGGACAGGGCCAACGAGCAGTACTTC; d_gene: TRBD1; j_gene: TRBJ2-7; abundance: few; v_gene: TRBV6-5
CDR3aa: CASSVSRGSYNEQFF; CDR3nt: TGTGCCAGCAGTGTTAGCAGGGGCTCCTACAATGAGCAGTTCTTC; d_gene: NA; j_gene: TRBJ2-1; abundance: many; v_gene: TRBV6-4
CDR3aa: CASSRDRGQGYTF; CDR3nt: TGTGCCAGCAGCCGGGACAGGGGGCAAGGCTACACCTTC; d_gene: TRBD1; j_gene: TRBJ1-2; abundance: few; v_gene: TRBV7-9
CDR3aa: CASSSRLAGGGQETQYF; CDR3nt: TGTGCCAGCAGTTCCAGACTAGCGGGAGGAGGGCAAGAGACCCAGTACTTC; d_gene: TRBD2; j_gene: TRBJ2-5; abundance: NA; v_gene: TRBV13
CDR3aa: CATSGGTLSYNEQFF; CDR3nt: TGTGCCACCAGTGGCGGGACACTCTCCTACAATGAGCAGTTCTTC; d_gene: NA; j_gene: TRBJ2-1; abundance: NA; v_gene: TRBV24-1
CDR3aa: CASIRDSETGELFF; CDR3nt: TGCGCCAGCATCCGGGACAGCGAGACCGGGGAGCTGTTTTTT; d_gene: TRBD1; j_gene: TRBJ2-2; abundance: NA; v_gene: TRBV5-1
CDR3aa: CASSHPGTGNDEQFF; CDR3nt: TGTGCCAGCAGTCACCCCGGGACAGGGAACGATGAGCAGTTCTTC; d_gene: TRBD1; j_gene: TRBJ2-1; abundance: NA; v_gene: TRBV2
CDR3aa: CGVGGTSGSSNEQFF; CDR3nt: TGCGGCGTGGGTGGGACTAGCGGGAGTTCTAATGAGCAGTTCTTC; d_gene: TRBD2; j_gene: TRBJ2-1; abundance: NA; v_gene: TRBV29-1
CDR3aa: CASTWALAGASTDMQYF; CDR3nt: TGTGCCAGCACCTGGGCCCTAGCGGGGGCTAGCACAGATATGCAGTATTTT; d_gene: TRBD2; j_gene: TRBJ2-3; abundance: NA; v_gene: TRBV12-3/TRBV12-4
CDR3aa: CASSPTLANTEAFF; CDR3nt: TGTGCCAGCAGTCCGACGTTGGCGAACACTGAAGCTTTCTTT; d_gene: NA; j_gene: TRBJ1-1; abundance: once; v_gene: TRBV12-3/TRBV12-4
CDR3aa: CASSRTSGVGETQYF; CDR3nt: TGTGCCAGCAGCCGGACTAGCGGGGTTGGCGAGACCCAGTACTTC; d_gene: TRBD2; j_gene: TRBJ2-5; abundance: once; v_gene: TRBV7-7
CDR3aa: CASSDRVGGQYF; CDR3nt: TGTGCCAGCAGCGACAGGGTTGGAGGGCAGTACTTC; d_gene: TRBD1; j_gene: TRBJ2-7; abundance: NA; v_gene: TRBV27
CDR3aa: CASSQLDTYEQYF; CDR3nt: TGTGCCAGCAGCCAACTAGATACATACGAGCAGTACTTC; d_gene: NA; j_gene: TRBJ2-7; abundance: NA; v_gene: TRBV4-2
CDR3aa: CASSQAEWGGAYEQYF; CDR3nt: TGTGCCAGCAGCCAAGCGGAGTGGGGGGGAGCTTACGAGCAGTACTTC; d_gene: TRBD2; j_gene: TRBJ2-7; abundance: NA; v_gene: TRBV14
CDR3aa: CSASPFTDTQYF; CDR3nt: TGCAGTGCTAGTCCCTTCACAGATACGCAGTATTTT; d_gene: NA; j_gene: TRBJ2-3; abundance: NA; v_gene: TRBV20-1
CDR3aa: CASSLGSGRAENEQFF; CDR3nt: TGTGCCAGCAGCTTAGGGAGCGGGAGGGCCGAGAATGAGCAGTTCTTC; d_gene: TRBD2; j_gene: TRBJ2-1; abundance: many; v_gene: TRBV7-2
CDR3aa: CASSLRVAAGEQFF; CDR3nt: TGCGCCAGCAGCTTGAGGGTAGCTGCTGGTGAGCAGTTCTTC; d_gene: NA; j_gene: TRBJ2-1; abundance: few; v_gene: TRBV5-1
CDR3aa: CASSPPGRNYGYTF; CDR3nt: TGTGCCAGCAGCCCTCCAGGTCGTAACTATGGCTACACCTTC; d_gene: NA; j_gene: TRBJ1-2; abundance: once; v_gene: TRBV28